Described below is a single TCR beta chain sequence and its context. Antigen: not known. Clones were sequenced by immunoSEQ multiplex PCR, and TCRdb holds only the in-frame ones, with some missing. The profile shows around 150,000 clones, about 89% of them singletons. This sample was taken from a study of cytomegalovirus exposure and HLA in healthy donors. Study conclusions and caveats: Confirmation in vitro established that a few CMV-associated chains were specific for CMV antigens. 150 or so TCR beta chains were listed as cytomegalovirus-associated. According to reports, the classifier identified cytomegalovirus status with high specificity and sensitivity.

Sequencing was done on a sample of PBMCs. The receptor comes from a man between 18 and 29 years old in good health and CMV-seronegative.

CDR3 protein: CASRPGGMNTEAFF. DNA for the CDR3: TGTGCCAGCCGACCAGGGGGTATGAACACTGAAGCTTTCTTT. V usage is TRBV25-1 and J usage is TRBJ1-1; TRBD1 matches at 7 bases. Per germline, CDR1 MGHDK and CDR2 SYGVNS. J gave up 0 bases and V 8 bases, and 6 bases lay outside the gene matches. The CDR3 is 14 amino acids.